These T cell receptor beta chains were read from a single sample in a study of OX40 agonist ivuxolimab in advanced cancers. TCRdb's table, derived via immunoSEQ multiplex PCR, lists solely in-frame clones and lacks some. This repertoire shows 65,000 to 70,000 clones, approximately 90% found once; its top ten account for 2.5% to 3%. The starting material was CD4+ or CD8+ T cells sorted from blood, obtained in a trial of the OX40 agonist ivuxolimab. These receptors were collected from an adult with an advanced solid tumor such as melanoma, head and neck, liver or kidney cancer. Both conserved end residues are part of each CDR3. The D gene is left open where the match is weak. Clone size appears in some rows only: once, few, many, or a class for an expanded clone.

J | V | D | size | DNA | CDR3
TRBJ2-3 | TRBV25-1 | TRBD2 | . | TGTGCCAGCACAGCGGGGGGTAGCACAGATACGCAGTATTTT | CASTAGGSTDTQYF
TRBJ2-7 | TRBV19 | . | . | TGTGCCAGTAGTATAGCTTTTCAGGCAACCTCCTACGAGCAGTACTTC | CASSIAFQATSYEQYF
TRBJ2-6 | TRBV6-6 | . | . | TGTGCCAGCAGCCAGGGATACTCTGGGGCCAACGTCCTGACTTTC | CASSQGYSGANVLTF
TRBJ2-7 | TRBV7-9 | . | . | TGTGCCAGCAGCTTAGGAGTTTCCTACGAGCAGTACTTC | CASSLGVSYEQYF
TRBJ2-2 | TRBV7-9 | TRBD1 | . | TGTGCCAGCACGCAAACAGGGGGTACCGGGGAGCTGTTTTTT | CASTQTGGTGELFF
TRBJ1-2 | TRBV6-5 | . | once | TGTGCCAGCAGTTCGCCCCAGGGTGGCTATGGCTACACCTTC | CASSSPQGGYGYTF
TRBJ2-3 | TRBV10-3 | . | . | TGTGCCATCAGGCCCGACGGAGGCACAGATACGCAGTATTTT | CAIRPDGGTDTQYF
TRBJ2-5 | TRBV6-6 | . | . | TGTGCCAGCAGTTACCCTCAAGAGACCCAGTACTTC | CASSYPQETQYF
TRBJ1-5 | TRBV28 | . | . | TGTGCCAGCAGTTCTCTGGTTGAGCCCCAGCATTTT | CASSSLVEPQHF
TRBJ1-5 | TRBV6-4 | . | . | TGTGCCAAAGACCCACGCCCCCGTGGGGATAGCAATCAGCCCCAGCATTTT | CAKDPRPRGDSNQPQHF
TRBJ2-1 | TRBV7-2 | TRBD2 | . | TGTGCCACCCTATTGCGCGGGGGGGTTACATATGAGCAGTTCTTC | CATLLRGGVTYEQFF
TRBJ2-6 | TRBV4-3 | . | . | TGCGCCAGCAGCCCCGGCCGAGCGTCACAAAGTCGGGCCAACGTCCTGACTTTC | CASSPGRASQSRANVLTF
TRBJ1-1 | TRBV7-8 | . | . | TGTGCCAGCATCGCGGGGGCAGTCCCCCGGGAAGCTTTCTTT | CASIAGAVPREAFF
TRBJ1-5 | TRBV5-1 | TRBD1 | few | TGCGCCAGCAGCAGACAGGGCGGGAGCAATCAGCCCCAGCATTTT | CASSRQGGSNQPQHF
TRBJ2-5 | TRBV9 | . | . | TGTGCCAGCAGCGCCAGACAGGGAGGGGAGACCCAGTACTTC | CASSARQGGETQYF
TRBJ2-7 | TRBV11-3 | . | . | TGTGCCAGCAGCTCGAAAGACGGGACGTCTCCCACCTACGAGCAGTACTTC | CASSSKDGTSPTYEQYF
TRBJ2-1 | TRBV9 | . | . | TGTGCCAGCAGCGTAGTGGGGAGCTCCTACAATGAGCAGTTCTTC | CASSVVGSSYNEQFF
TRBJ1-1 | TRBV7-9 | . | . | TGTGCCAGCAGCTCCCCGCAGTTGGTCAGGGTGAACACTGAAGCTTTCTTT | CASSSPQLVRVNTEAFF
TRBJ1-1 | TRBV7-3 | . | . | TGTGCCAGCAGCTTATGGGTGAACACTGAAGCTTTCTTT | CASSLWVNTEAFF
TRBJ1-4 | TRBV30 | . | . | TGTGCCTGGAGCGCGGGTAATGGGGGAAAACTGTTTTTT | CAWSAGNGGKLFF
TRBJ1-1 | TRBV27 | . | . | TGTGCCAGCAGTTTCCGACAGTACACTGAAGCTTTCTTT | CASSFRQYTEAFF
TRBJ1-1 | TRBV14 | TRBD1 | . | TGTGCCAGCAGCCAAGTCCGGACAGGGGTGAACACTGAAGCTTTCTTT | CASSQVRTGVNTEAFF
TRBJ1-1 | TRBV7-9 | . | . | TGTGCCAGCAGAACCGCACTGGCGGAAGGAACTGAAGCTTTCTTT | CASRTALAEGTEAFF
TRBJ2-7 | TRBV7-9 | TRBD1 | . | TGTGCCAGCACGGGACAGGGGGCGCGTGACGAGCAGTACTTC | CASTGQGARDEQYF
TRBJ1-2 | TRBV7-2 | . | . | TGTGCCAGCAGCTTAGCGGGACGCTCTAACTATGGCTACACCTTC | CASSLAGRSNYGYTF
TRBJ2-7 | TRBV5-1 | TRBD2 | few | TGCGCCAGCAGCTTGGCGCTAGCGGAGGCCTACGAGCAGTACTTC | CASSLALAEAYEQYF
TRBJ2-7 | TRBV15 | . | . | TGTGCCACCAGCAGTAGCAACCTCTCCTACGAGCAGTACTTC | CATSSSNLSYEQYF
TRBJ2-7 | TRBV7-6 | . | . | TGTGCCAGCAGCGCCTCCTACGAGCAGTACTTC | CASSASYEQYF
TRBJ2-7 | TRBV9 | . | . | TGTGCCAGCAGCCCTGGTGTCACCTACGAGCAGTACTTC | CASSPGVTYEQYF
TRBJ2-7 | TRBV6-1 | TRBD1 | . | TGTGCCAGCAGGGTTGGGACAGGGTCGAACGAGCAGTACTTC | CASRVGTGSNEQYF
TRBJ2-7 | TRBV19 | TRBD2 | . | TGTGCCAGTAGTACTAGTCCCGGGACTAGCGGGGGGACCTCCTACGAGCAGTACTTC | CASSTSPGTSGGTSYEQYF
TRBJ2-1 | TRBV11-1 | TRBD2 | . | TGTGCCAGCAGCCCCGATGGACTAGCGGCGATCAATGAGCAGTTCTTC | CASSPDGLAAINEQFF
TRBJ1-4 | TRBV6-1 | . | few | TGTGCCAGCAGAATTAATGAAAAACTGTTTTTT | CASRINEKLFF
TRBJ2-5 | TRBV7-9 | . | once | TGTGCCAGCAGCTTCTCTCAGAGGGAAGAGACCCAGTACTTC | CASSFSQREETQYF
TRBJ2-3 | TRBV18 | . | . | TGTGCCAGCTCCGCAGGGCAAGGAGATACGCAGTATTTT | CASSAGQGDTQYF
TRBJ2-7 | TRBV11-2 | TRBD1 | . | TGTGCCAGCAGACGGGGACAGGGCTTTGGCGAGCAGTACTTC | CASRRGQGFGEQYF
TRBJ2-2 | TRBV21-1 | . | . | TGTGCCAGCAGCTTCCCTGGGACTAGCGGGCTCACCGGGGAGCTGTTTTTT | CASSFPGTSGLTGELFF
TRBJ2-5 | TRBV7-2 | . | . | TGTGCCAGCAGCTTAGGGTGGCGGGAGACCCAGTACTTC | CASSLGWRETQYF
TRBJ2-4 | TRBV5-6 | TRBD1 | . | TGTGCCAGCAGCTCCTACGGGACAGGGCGCATTCAGTACTTC | CASSSYGTGRIQYF
TRBJ2-7 | TRBV7-5 | . | . | TGTGCCAGAAGCTTAGAGCCGGGACAGGGGTACGAGCAGTACTTC | CARSLEPGQGYEQYF
TRBJ2-3 | TRBV7-2 | TRBD2 | . | TGTGCCAGCAGCTTCGCTAGCGGGGGGCAAAAACCCCGGGGCGGTACGCAGTATTTT | CASSFASGGQKPRGGTQYF
TRBJ2-4 | TRBV19 | TRBD1 | . | TGTGCCAGTAGGCAAGGGACAGCCCTAGCCAAAAACATTCAGTACTTC | CASRQGTALAKNIQYF
TRBJ1-3 | TRBV7-6 | TRBD1 | . | TGTGCCAGCAGCTTATCCCGAACAGGGGGTCTGGGAAACACCATATATTTT | CASSLSRTGGLGNTIYF
TRBJ1-1 | TRBV9 | . | . | TGTGCCAGCAGCGTAGAGGGCCCTTTT | CASSVEGPF
TRBJ2-7 | TRBV6-1 | TRBD1 | . | TGTGCCAGCAGTGGATCCGGGACAGGGAGCTCCTACGAGCAGTACTTC | CASSGSGTGSSYEQYF
TRBJ2-5 | TRBV5-1 | . | . | TGCGCCAGCAGCTTGGAAGGGGGCCAAGAGACCCAGTACTTC | CASSLEGGQETQYF
TRBJ2-2 | TRBV4-3 | TRBD1 | . | TGCGCCAGCAGCCCACGACAGGGGGCCGGGGAGCTGTTTTTT | CASSPRQGAGELFF
TRBJ1-2 | TRBV28 | . | few | TGTGCCAGCAGTTTTGCACAGCCGGGGGCCCATGGCTACACCTTC | CASSFAQPGAHGYTF
TRBJ2-7 | TRBV6-4 | TRBD1 | . | TGTGCCAGCAGCCCGACAGGGAACTCCTACGAGCAGTACTTC | CASSPTGNSYEQYF
TRBJ2-1 | TRBV5-1 | TRBD2 | . | TGCGCCAGCAGCTTGGGGACTAGCTCTGAGCAGTTCTTC | CASSLGTSSEQFF
TRBJ1-3 | TRBV7-2 | . | . | TGTGCCAGTTCGACCGGGGACTCTGGAAACACCATATATTTT | CASSTGDSGNTIYF